This T cell receptor (beta chain) came from a study of cytomegalovirus exposure and HLA in healthy donors. The CDR3 runs to 14 residues. The V end was cut by 0 bases, the J end by 8 bases, with 16 bases between. Looked up from germline, CDR1 is GTSNPN and CDR2 is SVGIG (reference sequence). With respect to this clone: Its target is not known.

Study-wide results and limits: According to the study, roughly 180 TCR beta chains were cytomegalovirus-associated.

The table came from immunoSEQ multiplex PCR; TCRdb's copy has only in-frame clones and leaves some out. The sample records about 110,000 clones, over 75% being singletons. Material for sequencing was PBMCs. This clonotype originated in a woman younger than 30 in good health and CMV-seronegative. The chain employs TRBV30 and TRBJ2-5; no clear D gene. CDR3 coding DNA: TGTGCCTGGAGTGTACAATTGGATAGAGGAACCCAGTACTTC. Its protein product is CAWSVQLDRGTQYF.